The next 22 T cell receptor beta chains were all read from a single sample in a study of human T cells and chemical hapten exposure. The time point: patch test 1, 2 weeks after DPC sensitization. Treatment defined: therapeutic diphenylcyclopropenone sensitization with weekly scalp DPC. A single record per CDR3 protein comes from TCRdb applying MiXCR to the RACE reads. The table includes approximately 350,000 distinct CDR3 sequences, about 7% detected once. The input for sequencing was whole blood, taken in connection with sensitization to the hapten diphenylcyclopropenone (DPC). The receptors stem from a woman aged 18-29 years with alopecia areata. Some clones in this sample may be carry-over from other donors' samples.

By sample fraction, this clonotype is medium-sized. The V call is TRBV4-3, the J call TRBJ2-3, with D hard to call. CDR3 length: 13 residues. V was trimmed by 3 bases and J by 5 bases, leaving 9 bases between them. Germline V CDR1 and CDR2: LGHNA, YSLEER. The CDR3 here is CASSHTMGDTQYF. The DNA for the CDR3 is TGCGCCAGCAGCCATACCATGGGAGATACGCAGTATTTT.

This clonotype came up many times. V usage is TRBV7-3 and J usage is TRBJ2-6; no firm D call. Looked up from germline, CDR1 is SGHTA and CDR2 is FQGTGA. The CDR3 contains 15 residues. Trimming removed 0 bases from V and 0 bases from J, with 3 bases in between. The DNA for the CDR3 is TGTGCCAGCAGCTTAACCCTCTCTGGGGCCAACGTCCTGACTTTC. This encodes CASSLTLSGANVLTF.

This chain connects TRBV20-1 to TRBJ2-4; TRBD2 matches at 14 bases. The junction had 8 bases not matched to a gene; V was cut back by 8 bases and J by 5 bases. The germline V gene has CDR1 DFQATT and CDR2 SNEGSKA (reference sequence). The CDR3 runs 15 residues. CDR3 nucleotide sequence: TGCAGTACCCCGGGGACTAGCGGGGGACAAAACATTCAGTACTTC. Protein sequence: CSTPGTSGGQNIQYF.

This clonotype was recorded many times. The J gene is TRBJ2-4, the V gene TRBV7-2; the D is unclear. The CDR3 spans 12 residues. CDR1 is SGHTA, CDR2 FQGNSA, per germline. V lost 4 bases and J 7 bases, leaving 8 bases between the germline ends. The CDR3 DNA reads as TGTGCCAGCAGCTCATTTAGGAACATTCAGTACTTC. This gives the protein CASSSFRNIQYF.

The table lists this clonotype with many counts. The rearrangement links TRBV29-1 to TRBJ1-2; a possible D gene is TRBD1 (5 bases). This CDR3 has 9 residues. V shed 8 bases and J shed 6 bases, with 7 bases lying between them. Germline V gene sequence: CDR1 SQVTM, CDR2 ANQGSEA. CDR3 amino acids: CSLGDGYTF. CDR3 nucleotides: TGCAGCCTGGGGGATGGCTACACCTTC.

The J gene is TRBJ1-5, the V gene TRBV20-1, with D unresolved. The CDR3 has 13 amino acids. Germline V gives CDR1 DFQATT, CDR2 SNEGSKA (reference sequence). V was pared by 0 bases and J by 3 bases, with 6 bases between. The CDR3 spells CSARDRTNQPQHF. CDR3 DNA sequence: TGCAGTGCTAGAGACAGGACCAATCAGCCCCAGCATTTT.

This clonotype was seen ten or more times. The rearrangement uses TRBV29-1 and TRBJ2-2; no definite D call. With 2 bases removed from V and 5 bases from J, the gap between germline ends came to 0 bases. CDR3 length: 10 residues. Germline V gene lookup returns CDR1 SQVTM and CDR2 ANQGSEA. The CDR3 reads CSVETGELFF. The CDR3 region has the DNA TGCAGCGTTGAAACCGGGGAGCTGTTTTTT.

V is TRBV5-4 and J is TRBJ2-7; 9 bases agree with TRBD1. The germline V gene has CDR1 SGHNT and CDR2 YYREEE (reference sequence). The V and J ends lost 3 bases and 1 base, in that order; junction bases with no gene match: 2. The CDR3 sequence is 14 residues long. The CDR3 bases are TGTGCCAGCAGCTCGGACAGGGGATCCTACGAGCAGTACTTC. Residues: CASSSDRGSYEQYF.

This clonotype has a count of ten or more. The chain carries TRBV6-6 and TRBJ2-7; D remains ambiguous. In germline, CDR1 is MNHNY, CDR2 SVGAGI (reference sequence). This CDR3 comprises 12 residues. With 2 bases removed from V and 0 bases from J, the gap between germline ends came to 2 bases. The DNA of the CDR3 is TGTGCCAGCAGTTACAGCTCCTACGAGCAGTACTTC. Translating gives CASSYSSYEQYF.

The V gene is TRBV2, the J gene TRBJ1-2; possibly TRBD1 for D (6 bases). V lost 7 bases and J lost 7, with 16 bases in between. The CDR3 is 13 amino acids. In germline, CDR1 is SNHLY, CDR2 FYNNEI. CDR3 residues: CASKLEQGSGYTF. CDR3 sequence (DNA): TGTGCCAGCAAATTAGAACAGGGAAGTGGCTACACCTTC.

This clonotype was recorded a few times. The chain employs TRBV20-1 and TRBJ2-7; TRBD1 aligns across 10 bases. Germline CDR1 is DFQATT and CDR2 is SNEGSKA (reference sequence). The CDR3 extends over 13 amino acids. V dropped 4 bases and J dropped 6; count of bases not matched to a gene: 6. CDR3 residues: CSAKTGGRGEQYF. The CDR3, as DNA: TGCAGTGCTAAGACAGGGGGCAGGGGCGAGCAGTACTTC.

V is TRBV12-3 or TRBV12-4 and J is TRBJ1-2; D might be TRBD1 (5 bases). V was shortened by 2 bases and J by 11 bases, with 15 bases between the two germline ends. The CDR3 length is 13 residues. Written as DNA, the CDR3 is TGTGCCAGCAGTTTATTTGGGACGGCTGCTTACACCTTC. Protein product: CASSLFGTAAYTF.

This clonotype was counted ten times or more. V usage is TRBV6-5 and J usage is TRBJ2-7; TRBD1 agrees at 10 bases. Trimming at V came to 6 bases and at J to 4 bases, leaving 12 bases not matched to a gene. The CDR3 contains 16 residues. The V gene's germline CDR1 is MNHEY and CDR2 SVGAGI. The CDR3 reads CASSYKNRDRGYEQYF. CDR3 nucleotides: TGTGCCAGCAGCTATAAAAACCGGGACAGGGGATACGAGCAGTACTTC.

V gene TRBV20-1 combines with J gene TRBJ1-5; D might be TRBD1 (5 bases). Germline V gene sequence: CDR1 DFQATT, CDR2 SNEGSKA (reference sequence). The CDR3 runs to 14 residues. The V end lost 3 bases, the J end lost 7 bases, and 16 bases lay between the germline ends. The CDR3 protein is CSARVGGFGQPQHF. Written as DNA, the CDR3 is TGCAGTGCTAGGGTCGGGGGATTCGGGCAGCCCCAGCATTTT.

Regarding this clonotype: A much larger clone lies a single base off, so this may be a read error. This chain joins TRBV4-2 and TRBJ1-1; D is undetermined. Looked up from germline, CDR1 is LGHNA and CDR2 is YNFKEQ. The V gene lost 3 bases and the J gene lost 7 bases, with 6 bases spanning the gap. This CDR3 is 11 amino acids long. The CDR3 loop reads CASSQGIEAFF. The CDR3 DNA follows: TGTGCCAGCAGCCAGGGGATTGAAGCTTTCTTT.

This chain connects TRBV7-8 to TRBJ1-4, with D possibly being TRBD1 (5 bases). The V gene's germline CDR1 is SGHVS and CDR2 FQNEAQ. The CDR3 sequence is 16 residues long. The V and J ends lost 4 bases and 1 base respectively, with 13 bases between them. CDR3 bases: TGTGCCAGCAGCTCCTACCGGGGCAGAACTAATGAAAAACTGTTTTTT. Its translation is CASSSYRGRTNEKLFF.

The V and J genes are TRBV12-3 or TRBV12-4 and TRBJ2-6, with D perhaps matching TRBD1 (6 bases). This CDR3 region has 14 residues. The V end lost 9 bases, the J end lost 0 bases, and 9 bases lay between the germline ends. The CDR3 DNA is TGTGCCAGTGACAGGCTCTCTGGGGCCAACGTCCTGACTTTC. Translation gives CASDRLSGANVLTF.

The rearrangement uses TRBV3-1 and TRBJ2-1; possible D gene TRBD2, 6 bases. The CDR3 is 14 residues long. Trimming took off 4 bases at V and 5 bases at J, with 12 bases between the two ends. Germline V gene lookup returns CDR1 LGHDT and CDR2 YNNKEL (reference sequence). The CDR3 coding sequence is TGTGCCAGCAGCCGCCGGGACTTTAACAATGAGCAGTTCTTC. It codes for CASSRRDFNNEQFF.

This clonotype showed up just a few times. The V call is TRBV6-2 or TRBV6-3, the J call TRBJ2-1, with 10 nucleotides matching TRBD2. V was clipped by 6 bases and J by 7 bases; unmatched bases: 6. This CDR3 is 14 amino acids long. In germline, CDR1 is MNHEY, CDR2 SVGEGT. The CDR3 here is CASSLGLAANEQFF. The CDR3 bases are TGTGCCAGCAGCCTCGGACTAGCGGCGAATGAGCAGTTCTTC.

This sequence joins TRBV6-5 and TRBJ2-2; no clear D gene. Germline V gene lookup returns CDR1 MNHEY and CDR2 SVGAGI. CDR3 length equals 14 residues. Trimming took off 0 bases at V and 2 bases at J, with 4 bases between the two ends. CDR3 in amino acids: CASSYSGNTGELFF. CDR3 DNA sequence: TGTGCCAGCAGTTACTCCGGCAACACCGGGGAGCTGTTTTTT.

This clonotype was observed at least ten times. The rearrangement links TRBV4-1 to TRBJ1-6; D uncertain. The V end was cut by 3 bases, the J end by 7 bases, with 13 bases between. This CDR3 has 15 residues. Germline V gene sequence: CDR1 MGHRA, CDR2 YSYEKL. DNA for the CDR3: TGCGCCAGCAGCCAGTTACCCGGATTGAATTCACCCCTCCACTTT. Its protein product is CASSQLPGLNSPLHF.

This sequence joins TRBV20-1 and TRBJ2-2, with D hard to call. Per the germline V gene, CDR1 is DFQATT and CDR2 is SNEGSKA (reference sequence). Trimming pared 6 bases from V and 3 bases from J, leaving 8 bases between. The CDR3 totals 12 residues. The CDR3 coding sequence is TGCAGTGCCCTATGGCACACCGGGGAGCTGTTTTTT. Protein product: CSALWHTGELFF.